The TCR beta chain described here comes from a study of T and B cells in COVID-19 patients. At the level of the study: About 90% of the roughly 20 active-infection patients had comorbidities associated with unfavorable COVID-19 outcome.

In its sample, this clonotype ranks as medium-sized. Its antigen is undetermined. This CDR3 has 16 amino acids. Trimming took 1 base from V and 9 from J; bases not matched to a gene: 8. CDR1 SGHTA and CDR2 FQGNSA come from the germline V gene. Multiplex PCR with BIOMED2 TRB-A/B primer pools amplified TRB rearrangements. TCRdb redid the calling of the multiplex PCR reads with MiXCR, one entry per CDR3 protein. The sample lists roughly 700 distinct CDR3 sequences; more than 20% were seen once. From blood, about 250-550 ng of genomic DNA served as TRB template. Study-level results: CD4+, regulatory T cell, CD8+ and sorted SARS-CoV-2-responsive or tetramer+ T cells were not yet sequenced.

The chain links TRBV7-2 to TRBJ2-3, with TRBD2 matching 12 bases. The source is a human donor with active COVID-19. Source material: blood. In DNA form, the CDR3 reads TGTGCCAGCAGCTTAGGTCTAGCGGGGGGGCTTGGGACGCAGTATTTT. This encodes CASSLGLAGGLGTQYF.